These 31 T cell receptor beta chains originate from one sample sequenced in a study of OX40 agonist ivuxolimab in advanced cancers. The assay was immunoSEQ multiplex PCR, and TCRdb's table has in-frame clones only and misses some. This sample carries over 25,000 clones, approximately 86% of them seen once, and the ten largest clones take about 30%. Sample: CD4+ or CD8+ T cells sorted from blood, taken in a trial of the OX40 agonist ivuxolimab. The receptors stem from an adult with an advanced solid tumor such as melanoma, head and neck, liver or kidney cancer.

The V and J genes are TRBV11-2 and TRBJ2-1; D is undetermined. Trimming stripped 1 base from V and 10 bases from J, with 5 bases between. The CDR3 extends over 11 amino acids. From germline, CDR1 is SGHAT and CDR2 FQNNGV. DNA of the CDR3: TGTGCCAGCAGCTTAGGGCGGGAGCAGTTCTTC. It encodes CASSLGREQFF.

This chain connects TRBV5-5 to TRBJ2-1, with 8 bases that match TRBD2. Germline V gene sequence: CDR1 SGHKS, CDR2 YYEKEE (reference sequence). The junction had 11 bases not matched to a gene; V was cut back by 0 bases and J by 12 bases. The CDR3 spans 15 residues. The CDR3 region has the DNA TGTGCCAGCAGCTTGGGCGGCTGGACTAGCCGAAGGCAGTTCTTC. It is translated as CASSLGGWTSRRQFF.

The chain joins TRBV6-6 to TRBJ1-5; D is uncertain. CDR1 and CDR2 (germline): MNHNY, SVGAGI (reference sequence). V gave up 2 bases and J gave up 0 bases, with 8 bases separating them. The CDR3 loop spans 15 amino acids. Here the CDR3 reads CASSYPPGSNQPQHF. CDR3 coding DNA: TGTGCCAGCAGTTACCCCCCGGGTAGCAATCAGCCCCAGCATTTT.

This clone came up once. The chain combines TRBV6-6 with TRBJ1-4; D call uncertain. CDR1 is MNHNY, CDR2 SVGAGI, per germline (reference sequence). The ends were cut back, 8 bases at V and 6 bases at J, with 7 bases in the middle. The CDR3 is 11 residues long. The CDR3 is CASRVDEKLFF. The DNA for the CDR3 is TGTGCCAGCCGAGTGGATGAAAAACTGTTTTTT.

This clone was counted a single time. J is TRBJ2-7 and V is TRBV29-1; a possible D gene is TRBD1 (6 bases). Germline lookup yields CDR1 SQVTM and CDR2 ANQGSEA. Trimming pared 1 base from V and 7 bases from J, leaving 11 bases between. This CDR3 is 12 amino acids long. The DNA for the CDR3 is TGCAGCGTTGAAGCGCCCACAGGGGAGCAGTACTTC. Amino acids: CSVEAPTGEQYF.

The chain recombines TRBV7-6 with TRBJ2-7; D not resolved. The CDR3 contains 14 residues. Trimming pared 5 bases from V and 1 base from J, leaving 12 bases between. The V gene's germline CDR1 is SGHVS and CDR2 FNYEAQ. This chain's CDR3 is CASSVIADSYEQYF. The DNA of the CDR3 is TGTGCCAGCAGCGTAATCGCGGATTCCTACGAGCAGTACTTC.

In this sample, this clone turned up once. This chain links TRBV6-6 with TRBJ2-7; D call uncertain. The CDR3 runs to 14 residues. Germline CDR1 reads MNHNY; CDR2 reads SVGAGI (reference sequence). The germline V and J ends were trimmed by 4 bases and 2 bases, with 12 bases remaining between them. CDR3 nucleotide sequence: TGTGCCAGCAGTTCCGTTAAAGGGCCCTACGAGCAGTACTTC. Translating it yields CASSSVKGPYEQYF.

The CDR3, as DNA: TGTGCCATCAAGGTCGACGGGAATGGTGAGGAGCAGTACTTC. It yields the protein CAIKVDGNGEEQYF. The gene calls are TRBV10-3 and TRBJ2-7; TRBD2 might be the D (5 bases). V was shortened by 7 bases and J by 7 bases, with 20 bases between the two germline ends. Germline V gene lookup returns CDR1 ENHRY and CDR2 SYGVKD. This CDR3 contains 14 residues.

The J gene is TRBJ2-7, the V gene TRBV25-1; D is unclear. Trimming left V 4 bases short and J 3 bases short, with 7 bases between. The CDR3 is 12 residues long. In germline, CDR1 is MGHDK, CDR2 SYGVNS. CDR3 nucleotide sequence: TGTGCCAGCAGTGGGCAGATCTACGAGCAGTACTTC. Translated: CASSGQIYEQYF.

The V call is TRBV6-5, the J call TRBJ2-7; 7 bases map to TRBD2. The CDR3 is 11 amino acids. The V gene end was trimmed by 2 bases and the J gene end by 11 bases; junction bases not matched to a gene: 3. Germline V gives CDR1 MNHEY, CDR2 SVGAGI. The CDR3: CASSYGGVEYF. In DNA, the CDR3 is TGTGCCAGCAGTTACGGGGGGGTCGAGTACTTC.

This chain connects TRBV11-2 to TRBJ1-5; D perhaps matches TRBD1 (6 bases). The V and J ends lost 1 base and 1 base respectively, with 8 bases between them. The germline CDR1 and CDR2 sequences are SGHAT and FQNNGV. The CDR3 extends over 15 amino acids. The CDR3 DNA sequence: TGTGCCAGCAGCTTAGTAGGGGGAAGCAATCAGCCCCAGCATTTT. Translating it yields CASSLVGGSNQPQHF. Variable domain in full (rest from reference TRBV11-2 and TRBJ1-5): EAGVAQSPRYKIIEKRQSVAFWCNPISGHATLYWYQQILGQGPKLLIQFQNNGVVDDSQLPKDRFSAERLKGVDSTLKIQPAKLEDSAVYLCASSLVGGSNQPQHFGDGTRLSIL.

The chain employs TRBV27 and TRBJ1-2; D remains unclear. CDR3 length: 14 residues. Germline V gives CDR1 MNHEY, CDR2 SMNVEV (reference sequence). Trimming left V 4 bases short and J 4 bases short, with 13 bases between. The CDR3 nucleotides are TGTGCCAGCAGTTCGATCCGGGAGCTCTATGGCTACACCTTC. It translates to CASSSIRELYGYTF.

The CDR3 DNA is TGCACCAGCAGCCACCCGGGATCGACCATCGAGCAGTACTTC. Amino acid sequence: CTSSHPGSTIEQYF. This chain links TRBV1 with TRBJ2-7; TRBD2 was called by the table and not checked on the DNA. TRBV1 constitutes a pseudogene. CDR3 length: 14 residues.

This clone is judged medium-sized. The rearrangement uses TRBV18 and TRBJ1-2; tentatively, D is TRBD1 (5 bases). V lost 0 bases, J lost 8 bases, and 7 bases lay in between. CDR3 length equals 12 residues. Looked up from germline, CDR1 is KGHSH and CDR2 is LQKENI. CDR3 loop: CASSPPGPGYTF. Written as DNA, the CDR3 is TGTGCCAGCTCACCACCGGGACCAGGCTACACCTTC.

For this clone: Sequence at one end of the junction differs from germline and may be a read error. This sequence joins TRBV7-7 and TRBJ1-4, with D possibly matching TRBD1 (5 bases). CDR3 length equals 15 residues. CDR1 and CDR2 (germline): SSHAT, FNYEAQ (reference sequence). The CDR3 sequence is CASSLGDREFEKLFF. CDR3 DNA sequence: TGTGCTAGCAGCTTAGGCGACAGAGAGTTTGAAAAACTGTTTTTT.

The chain joins TRBV21-1 to TRBJ1-5; TRBD1 is the table's D call, not checked against the DNA. TRBV21-1 is a listed pseudogene. The CDR3 totals 15 residues. In DNA, the CDR3 is TGTGCCAGCAGCAAACGGGACAGGGGCAATCAGCCCCAGCATTTT. This sequence encodes CASSKRDRGNQPQHF.

The rearrangement uses TRBV6-5 and TRBJ2-7; D gene ambiguous. Trimming pared 0 bases from V and 6 bases from J, leaving 6 bases between. The CDR3 extends over 12 amino acids. Germline V lookup: CDR1 MNHEY, CDR2 SVGAGI. CDR3 loop: CASSYSRSEQYF. CDR3 coding DNA: TGTGCCAGCAGTTACTCCCGGAGCGAGCAGTACTTC.

The chain couples TRBV7-6 to TRBJ1-1; 9 bases agree with TRBD1. V lost 5 bases to trimming and J lost 4 bases; unmatched junction nucleotides: 8. Germline V gene data show CDR1 as SGHVS and CDR2 as FNYEAQ. This CDR3 comprises 15 residues. The CDR3 nucleotides are TGTGCCAGCAGCACACCGGGACAGGGATTCACTGAAGCTTTCTTT. Translating gives CASSTPGQGFTEAFF.

DNA of the CDR3: TGCGCCAGCAGCCAAGAAAGACAGCCGGACTCCTACGAGCAGTACTTC. The encoded protein is CASSQERQPDSYEQYF. V and J are TRBV4-1 and TRBJ2-7, with D maybe TRBD1 (5 bases). Germline CDR1 reads MGHRA; CDR2 reads YSYEKL. V gave up 0 bases and J gave up 0 bases, with 12 bases separating them. CDR3 size: 16 residues.

V gene TRBV7-8 combines with J gene TRBJ2-7; a weak D match, TRBD2 (5 bases). Trimming removed 5 bases from V and 2 bases from J, with 13 bases in between. The CDR3 consists of 14 residues. Germline CDR1 reads SGHVS; CDR2 reads FQNEAQ. The CDR3 sequence: CASSDLAAAYEQYF. The DNA for the CDR3 is TGTGCCAGCAGCGATCTAGCAGCCGCCTACGAGCAGTACTTC.

This chain joins TRBV9 and TRBJ2-2, with 8 bases that match TRBD2. There are 15 residues in the CDR3. Germline CDR1 reads SGDLS; CDR2 reads YYNGEE. The junction had 8 bases not matched to a gene; V was cut back by 4 bases and J by 6 bases. In nucleotides, the CDR3 is TGTGCCAGCAGCATCTTAGCGGGAAGGGCCGGGGAGCTGTTTTTT. As protein: CASSILAGRAGELFF.

This chain connects TRBV5-1 to TRBJ1-1; no definite D call. Trimming pared 2 bases from V and 7 bases from J, leaving 6 bases between. The CDR3 loop spans 11 amino acids. Germline CDR1 SGHRS, CDR2 YFSETQ. In DNA, the CDR3 is TGCGCCAGCAGCTTTGGAAATGAAGCTTTCTTT. This gives the protein CASSFGNEAFF. The whole variable domain, remainder taken from reference TRBV5-1 and TRBJ1-1, is KAGVTQTPRYLIKTRGQQVTLSCSPISGHRSVSWYQQTPGQGLQFLFEYFSETQRNKGNFPGRFSGRQFSNSRSEMNVSTLELGDSALYLCASSFGNEAFFGQGTRLTVV.

The chain employs TRBV13 and TRBJ2-2; D unclear. Per the germline V gene, CDR1 is PRHDT and CDR2 is FYEKMQ (reference sequence). The V end was cut by 6 bases, the J end by 6 bases, with 11 bases between. The CDR3 has 13 residues. This CDR3 is CASRVQGAGELFF. CDR3 sequence (DNA): TGTGCCAGCAGAGTACAAGGCGCCGGGGAGCTGTTTTTT.

The chain carries TRBV19 and TRBJ1-4; D might be TRBD1 (5 bases). CDR1 and CDR2 (germline): LNHDA, SQIVND (reference sequence). The length of the CDR3 is 14 residues. Between the trimmed V and J ends, which lost 3 bases and 13 bases, there was a span of 18 bases. The CDR3 loop is CASSIPGWGRGLFF. The CDR3 coding sequence is TGTGCCAGTAGTATCCCGGGTTGGGGCCGGGGACTGTTTTTT.

The chain uses TRBV19 and TRBJ1-4; the D gene is possibly TRBD1 (5 bases). CDR3 size: 17 residues. From germline, CDR1 is LNHDA and CDR2 SQIVND (reference sequence). Deletions cut 7 bases from V and 8 bases from J, with 26 bases between. CDR3 sequence reads: CASTPWGGLGASEKLFF. DNA of the CDR3: TGTGCCAGTACCCCCTGGGGAGGTCTAGGGGCAAGCGAAAAACTGTTTTTT.

This clone appeared a few times. The V call is TRBV7-9, the J call TRBJ1-1; 7 nucleotides line up with TRBD1. With 4 bases clipped from V and 1 base from J, the junction kept 3 bases outside the gene matches. The CDR3 runs to 14 residues. Per germline, CDR1 SEHNR and CDR2 FQNEAQ (reference sequence). CDR3: CASSWDRQNTEAFF. The CDR3 bases are TGTGCCAGCAGCTGGGACAGACAGAACACTGAAGCTTTCTTT.

V gene TRBV5-4 combines with J gene TRBJ2-4; 8 positions agree with TRBD1. With 7 bases clipped from V and 2 bases from J, the junction kept 11 bases outside the gene matches. The CDR3 runs to 16 residues. Per germline, CDR1 SGHNT and CDR2 YYREEE (reference sequence). CDR3 in DNA: TGTGCCAGCGGTGAAGGACAGGGATGGTCCAAAAACATTCAGTACTTC. Translating it yields CASGEGQGWSKNIQYF.

DNA of the CDR3: TGTGCCACCAAGACAGGGTTGCATCAATCTAATGAAAAACTGTTTTTT. Translation: CATKTGLHQSNEKLFF. The J gene is TRBJ1-4, the V gene TRBV10-3; the match to TRBD1 covers 7 bases. The germline V gene encodes CDR1 ENHRY and CDR2 SYGVKD. This CDR3 is built from 16 residues. V was clipped by 10 bases and J by 3 bases; unmatched bases: 14.

The CDR3 sequence is CSVGGGNTIYF. The CDR3 nucleotides are TGCAGCGTTGGAGGCGGAAACACCATATATTTT. V gene TRBV29-1 combines with J gene TRBJ1-3, with D unresolved. Per germline, CDR1 SQVTM and CDR2 ANQGSEA. The V end lost 4 bases, the J end lost 4 bases, and 5 bases lay between the germline ends. The CDR3 sequence is 11 residues long.

The chain joins TRBV6-1 to TRBJ2-1; D may be TRBD1 or TRBD2 (5 bases each). The germline V gene encodes CDR1 MNHNS and CDR2 SASEGT. The CDR3 covers 13 residues. Trimming took off 0 bases at V and 7 bases at J, with 7 bases between the two ends. As DNA, the CDR3 is TGTGCCAGCAGTGAAGCGAGGGGTAATGAGCAGTTCTTC. This gives the protein CASSEARGNEQFF.

This sequence joins TRBV5-8 and TRBJ1-3; D might be TRBD1 (6 bases). CDR1 and CDR2 (germline): SGHTS, YDEGEE. CDR3 length: 16 residues. V shed 1 base and J shed 5 bases, with 16 bases lying between them. The CDR3, as DNA: TGTGCCAGCAGCTTGATGGGGGGCTATGACAGAAACACCATATATTTT. Its translation is CASSLMGGYDRNTIYF.